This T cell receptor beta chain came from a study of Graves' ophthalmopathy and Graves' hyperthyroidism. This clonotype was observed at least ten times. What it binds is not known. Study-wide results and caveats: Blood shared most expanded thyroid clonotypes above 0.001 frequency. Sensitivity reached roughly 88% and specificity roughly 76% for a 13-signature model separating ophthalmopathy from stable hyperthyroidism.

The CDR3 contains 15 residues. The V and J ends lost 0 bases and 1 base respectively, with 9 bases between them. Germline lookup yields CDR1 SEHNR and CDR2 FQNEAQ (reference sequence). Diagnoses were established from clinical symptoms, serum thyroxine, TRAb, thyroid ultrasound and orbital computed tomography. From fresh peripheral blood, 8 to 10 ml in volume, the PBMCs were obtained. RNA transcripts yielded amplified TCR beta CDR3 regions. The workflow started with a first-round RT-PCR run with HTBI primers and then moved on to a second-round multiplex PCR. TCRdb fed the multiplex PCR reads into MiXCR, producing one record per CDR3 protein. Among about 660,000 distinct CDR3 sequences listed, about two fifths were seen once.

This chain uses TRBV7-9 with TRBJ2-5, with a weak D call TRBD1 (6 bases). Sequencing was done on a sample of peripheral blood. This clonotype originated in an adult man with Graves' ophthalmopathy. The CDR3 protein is CASSLATDSQETQYF. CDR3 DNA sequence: TGTGCCAGCAGCTTAGCAACGGACAGCCAAGAGACCCAGTACTTC.